The next 12 T cell receptor beta chains were all read from a single sample in a study of T cell clonality in common variable immunodeficiency. Sequenced by immunoSEQ multiplex PCR; TCRdb stores in-frame clones only, minus some. The sample has about 66,000 clones, none seen only once. The sequenced material came from peripheral blood mononuclear cells. The receptors stem from a person between 18 and 70 years old in good health.

This clone showed up many times. The read terminates 3 residues ahead of where the CDR3 ends, so the germline J gene completes it. The chain has TRBV7-2 and TRBJ2-2; no firm D call. The V end lost 5 bases, the J end lost 7 bases, and 11 bases lay between the germline ends. Germline CDR1 and CDR2: SGHTA and FQGNSA. This CDR3 region has 13 residues. The CDR3 reads CASSTRSFGELFF. The covered CDR3 bases are TGTGCCAGCAGCACACGATCGTTCGGGGAG.

In its sample, this clone was seen many times. Read coverage stops 3 residues before the CDR3 terminus; the germline J gene supplies the remainder. The chain links TRBV5-1 to TRBJ1-5; possibly TRBD1 for D (5 bases). The CDR3 totals 15 residues. The ends were cut back, 0 bases at V and 3 bases at J, with 10 bases in the middle. Germline lookup yields CDR1 SGHRS and CDR2 YFSETQ. This CDR3 is CASSLGEGVNQPQHF. The CDR3 bases that were read are TGCGCCAGCAGCTTGGGTGAAGGGGTCAATCAGCCC.

A note on this clone: With the read ending 3 residues before the CDR3 end, the germline J gene is used to fill in that end. The rearrangement uses TRBV29-1 and TRBJ2-3; D might be TRBD1 (5 bases). The CDR3 is 16 residues long. CDR1 and CDR2 from the germline V gene are SQVTM and ANQGSEA. Trimming stripped 3 bases from V and 0 bases from J, with 16 bases between. Incomplete CDR3 DNA: TGCAGCGTTGATGGAGACAGCCCCAGCAGCACAGATACG. Amino acid sequence: CSVDGDSPSSTDT. The entire CDR3 reads CSVDGDSPSSTDTQYF.

This clone was counted ten times or more. The observed sequence ends 3 residues before the CDR3 terminus, with the missing tail filled in from the germline J gene. V usage is TRBV30 and J usage is TRBJ2-1; D is perhaps TRBD1 (5 bases). The length of the CDR3 is 14 residues. Germline loops: CDR1 GTSNPN, CDR2 SVGIG (reference sequence). Trimming stripped 0 bases from V and 8 bases from J, with 14 bases between. The part of the CDR3 DNA that was read is TGTGCCTGGAGTGTACAGGTTACGCTTCATGAG. Its protein is CAWSVQVTLHE. The full CDR3 protein is CAWSVQVTLHEQFF. The full variable domain, completed using reference TRBV30 and TRBJ2-1, is SQTIHQWPATLVQPVGSPLSLECTVEGTSNPNLYWYRQAAGRGLQLLFYSVGIGQISSEVPQNLSASRPQDRQFILSSKKLLLSDSGFYLCAWSVQVTLHEQFFGPGTRLTVL.

This clone was recorded at least ten times. The read is 3 residues too short to cover the CDR3 end, so that end is filled in from the germline J gene. The V gene is TRBV14, the J gene TRBJ2-1; 12 bases line up with TRBD2. The CDR3 is made up of 18 amino acids. The germline V gene encodes CDR1 SGHDN and CDR2 FVKESK. After removal of 5 bases from V and 0 bases from J, the junction contained 8 bases not matched to a gene. The CDR3 DNA, read in part, is TGTGCCAGCAGCGCCGGACTAGCGGGGCTCTTCTCCTACAATGAG. Translating it yields CASSAGLAGLFSYNE. The whole CDR3 protein is CASSAGLAGLFSYNEQFF.

This clone was seen ten or more times. The read finishes 3 residues shy of the CDR3 end, and the germline J gene is used to complete it. V is TRBV7-9 and J is TRBJ1-1, with TRBD1 identical over 9 bases. The CDR3 runs to 13 residues. V dropped 6 bases and J dropped 3; count of bases not matched to a gene: 2. Germline assignment: CDR1 SEHNR and CDR2 FQNEAQ (reference sequence). The CDR3 bases that were read are TGTGCCAGCAGTTGGACAGGGGACACTGAA. Its protein product is CASSWTGDTE. The whole CDR3 is CASSWTGDTEAFF. The entire variable domain, with the rest obtained from reference TRBV7-9 and TRBJ1-1, is as follows: DTGVSQNPRHKITKRGQNVTFRCDPISEHNRLYWYRQTLGQGPEFLTYFQNEAQLEKSRLLSDRFSAERPKGSFSTLEIQRTEQGDSAMYLCASSWTGDTEAFFGQGTRLTVV.

Many counts were recorded for this clone. The read is 3 residues too short to cover the CDR3 end, so that end is filled in from the germline J gene. The chain is built from TRBV20-1 and TRBJ2-7; 9 nucleotides match TRBD2. Germline loops: CDR1 DFQATT, CDR2 SNEGSKA (reference sequence). The CDR3 contains 15 residues. After removal of 1 base from V and 2 bases from J, the junction contained 6 bases not matched to a gene. Partial CDR3 DNA: TGCAGTGCTAGAGGGCGGCTAGCGGGAACCTACGAG. The encoded protein is CSARGRLAGTYE. The CDR3 in full is CSARGRLAGTYEQYF.

The table lists this clone with many counts. Read data end 3 residues before the CDR3 end; the end is taken from the germline J gene. The chain links TRBV20-1 to TRBJ1-1; 7 bases are shared with TRBD1. Trimming at V came to 5 bases and at J to 7 bases, leaving 13 bases not matched to a gene. Per the germline V gene, CDR1 is DFQATT and CDR2 is SNEGSKA (reference sequence). The CDR3 runs to 14 residues. The covered CDR3 bases are TGCAGTGCTCGTCAGACAGGGAGGCTTAATGAA. Translation: CSARQTGRLNE. The full CDR3 is CSARQTGRLNEAFF.

At least ten counts were recorded for this clone. The DNA ends 3 residues before the CDR3 does, and the rest of the CDR3 is filled in from the germline J gene. V gene TRBV29-1 combines with J gene TRBJ1-2; D may be TRBD1 (6 bases). Germline CDR1 reads SQVTM; CDR2 reads ANQGSEA. The CDR3 loop spans 16 amino acids. CDR3 amino acids: CSVRSFPRQARGGYTF. Partial CDR3 DNA: TGCAGCGTGAGAAGCTTCCCTCGACAGGCCCGAGGGGGC.

This clone came up many times. Coverage ceases 3 residues before the CDR3 finishes, and the germline J gene fills in the end. J is TRBJ1-1 and V is TRBV7-8, with TRBD1 as a possible D gene (6 bases). Germline lookup yields CDR1 SGHVS and CDR2 FQNEAQ. The V gene lost 5 bases and the J gene lost 7 bases, with 14 bases spanning the gap. The CDR3 extends over 13 amino acids. The CDR3 sequence: CASSGGGQIEAFF. CDR3 bases read: TGTGCCAGCAGCGGGGGGGGGCAGATTGAA.

This clone has ten or more counts. The DNA ends 3 residues before the CDR3 does, and the rest of the CDR3 is filled in from the germline J gene. The rearrangement uses TRBV30 and TRBJ1-2; 10 positions agree with TRBD1. The CDR3 spans 15 residues. Germline V lookup: CDR1 GTSNPN, CDR2 SVGIG (reference sequence). V was clipped by 4 bases and J by 5 bases; unmatched bases: 10. This CDR3 reads CAWIIGDRGLYGYTF. The CDR3 DNA, read in part, is TGTGCCTGGATTATTGGGGACAGGGGATTATATGGC. Drawing the rest from reference TRBV30 and TRBJ1-2, the complete variable domain is SQTIHQWPATLVQPVGSPLSLECTVEGTSNPNLYWYRQAAGRGLQLLFYSVGIGQISSEVPQNLSASRPQDRQFILSSKKLLLSDSGFYLCAWIIGDRGLYGYTFGSGTRLTVV.

This clone was observed many times. The CDR3 goes on 3 residues after the read ends, and that part is filled in from the germline J gene. This rearrangement joins TRBV6-2 or TRBV6-3 to TRBJ1-2; D unresolved. V was trimmed by 7 bases and J by 3 bases, leaving 9 bases between them. The CDR3 sequence is 12 residues long. Per the germline V gene, CDR1 is MNHEY and CDR2 is SVGEGT. CDR3 sequence reads: CASTHPDYGYTF. The CDR3 DNA, read in part, is TGTGCCAGCACCCACCCGGACTATGGC.